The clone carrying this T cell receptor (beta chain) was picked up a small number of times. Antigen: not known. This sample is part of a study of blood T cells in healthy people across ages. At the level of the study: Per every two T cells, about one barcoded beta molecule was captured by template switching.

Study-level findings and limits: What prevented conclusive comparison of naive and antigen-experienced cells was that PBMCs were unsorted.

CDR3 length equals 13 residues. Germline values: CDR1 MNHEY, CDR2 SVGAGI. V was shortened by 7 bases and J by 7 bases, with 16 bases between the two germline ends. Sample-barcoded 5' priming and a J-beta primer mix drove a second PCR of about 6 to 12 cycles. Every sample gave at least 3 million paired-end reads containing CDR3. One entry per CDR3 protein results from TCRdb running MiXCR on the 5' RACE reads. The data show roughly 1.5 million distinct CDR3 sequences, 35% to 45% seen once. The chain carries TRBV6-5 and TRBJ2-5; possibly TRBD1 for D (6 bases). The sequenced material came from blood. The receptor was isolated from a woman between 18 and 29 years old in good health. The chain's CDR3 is CASTSDSHGTQYF. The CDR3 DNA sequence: TGTGCCAGCACCTCGGACAGCCATGGGACCCAGTACTTC.